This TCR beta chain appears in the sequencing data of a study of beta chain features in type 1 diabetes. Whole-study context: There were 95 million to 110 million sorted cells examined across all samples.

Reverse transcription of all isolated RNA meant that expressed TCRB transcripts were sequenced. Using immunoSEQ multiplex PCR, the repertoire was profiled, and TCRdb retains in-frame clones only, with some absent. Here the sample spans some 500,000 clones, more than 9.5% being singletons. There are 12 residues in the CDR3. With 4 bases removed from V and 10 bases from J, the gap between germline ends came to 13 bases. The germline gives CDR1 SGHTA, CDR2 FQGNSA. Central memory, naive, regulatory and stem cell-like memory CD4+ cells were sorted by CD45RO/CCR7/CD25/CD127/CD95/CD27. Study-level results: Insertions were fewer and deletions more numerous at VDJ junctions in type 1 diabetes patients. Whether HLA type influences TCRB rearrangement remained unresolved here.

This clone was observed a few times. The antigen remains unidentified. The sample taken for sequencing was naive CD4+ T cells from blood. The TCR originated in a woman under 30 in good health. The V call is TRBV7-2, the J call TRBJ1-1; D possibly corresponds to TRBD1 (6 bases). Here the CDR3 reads CASSSTGLVAFF. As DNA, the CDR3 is TGTGCCAGCAGCTCGACAGGTTTGGTAGCTTTCTTT.